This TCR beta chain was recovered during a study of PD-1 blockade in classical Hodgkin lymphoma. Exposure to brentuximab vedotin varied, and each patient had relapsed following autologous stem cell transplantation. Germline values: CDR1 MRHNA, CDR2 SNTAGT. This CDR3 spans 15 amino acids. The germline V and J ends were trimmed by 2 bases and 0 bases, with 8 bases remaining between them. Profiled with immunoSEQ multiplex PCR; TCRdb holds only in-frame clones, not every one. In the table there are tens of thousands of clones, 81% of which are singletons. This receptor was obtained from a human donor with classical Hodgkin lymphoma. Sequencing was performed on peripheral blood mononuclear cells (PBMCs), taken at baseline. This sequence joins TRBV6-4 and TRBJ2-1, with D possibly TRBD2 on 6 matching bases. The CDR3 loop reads CASSDKAGSYNEQFF. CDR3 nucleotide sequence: TGTGCCAGCAGTGACAAAGCGGGCTCCTACAATGAGCAGTTCTTC.